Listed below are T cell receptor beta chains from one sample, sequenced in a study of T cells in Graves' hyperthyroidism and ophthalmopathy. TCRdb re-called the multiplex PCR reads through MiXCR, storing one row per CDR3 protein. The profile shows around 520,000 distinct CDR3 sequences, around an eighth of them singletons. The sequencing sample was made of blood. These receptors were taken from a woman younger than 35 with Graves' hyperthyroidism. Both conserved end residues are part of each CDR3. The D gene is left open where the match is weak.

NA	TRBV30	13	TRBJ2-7	CAWSVGRAMPEYF
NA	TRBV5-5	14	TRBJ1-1	CASSWFTENTEAFF
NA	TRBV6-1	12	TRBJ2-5	CASASNRETQYF
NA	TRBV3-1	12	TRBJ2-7	CASWEVRNEQYF
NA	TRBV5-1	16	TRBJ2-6	CASSLDYGSGANVLTF
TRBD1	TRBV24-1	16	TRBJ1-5	CATSEGPGQVFQPQHF
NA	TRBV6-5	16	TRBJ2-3	CASSRGSGRGTDTQYF
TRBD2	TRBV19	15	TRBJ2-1	CASNPGLAVYNEQFF
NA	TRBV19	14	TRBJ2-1	CASRATLYIDEQFF
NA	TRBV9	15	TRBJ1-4	CASSVAGDSDEKLFF
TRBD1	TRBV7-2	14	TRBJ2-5	CASSLNDRGETQYF
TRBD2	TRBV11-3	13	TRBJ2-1	CASTPVAGGKQFF
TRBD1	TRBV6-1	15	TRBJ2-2	CASSVLTGWTGELFF
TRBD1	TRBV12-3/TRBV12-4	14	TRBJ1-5	CASSPGQGHQPQHF
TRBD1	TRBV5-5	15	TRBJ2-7	CASSFNPTGPYEQYF
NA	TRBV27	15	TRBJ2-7	CASSFVSGPKGEQYF
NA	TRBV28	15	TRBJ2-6	CASRAQGSGANVLTF
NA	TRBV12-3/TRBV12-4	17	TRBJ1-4	CASSLGITWGVNEKLFF
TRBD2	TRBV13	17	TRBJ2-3	CASSTTGTSGGTDTQYF
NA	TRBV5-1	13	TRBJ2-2	CASWSANTGELFF
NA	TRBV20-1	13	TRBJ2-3	CSASLAGRDTQYF
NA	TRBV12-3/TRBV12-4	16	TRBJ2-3	CASRKVGGKGTDTQYF
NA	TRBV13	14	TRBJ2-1	CASSARTDYNEQFF
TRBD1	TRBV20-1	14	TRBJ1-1	CSARRTGGNTEAFF
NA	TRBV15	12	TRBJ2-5	CATSGPVETQYF
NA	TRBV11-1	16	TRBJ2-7	CASSLRLRRKTYEQYF
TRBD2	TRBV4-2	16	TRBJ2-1	CASSQATSGSYNEQFF
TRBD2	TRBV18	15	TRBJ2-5	CASSPPLAGGETQYF
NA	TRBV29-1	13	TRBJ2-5	CSAKQTSKAPQYF
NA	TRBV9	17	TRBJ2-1	CASSVEGGSGRYNEQFF
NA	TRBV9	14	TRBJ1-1	CASSVEEQANEAFF
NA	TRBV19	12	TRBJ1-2	CASSIGQGGYTF
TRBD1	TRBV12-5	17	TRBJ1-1	CASGLAKPFRGRTEAFF
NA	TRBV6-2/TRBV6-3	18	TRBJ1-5	CASSTLGQLIRSNQPQHF
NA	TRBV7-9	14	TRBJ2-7	CASSSPDRLKRQYF
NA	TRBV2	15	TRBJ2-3	CASSEFSGDTDTQYF
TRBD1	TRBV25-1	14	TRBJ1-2	CASSERDRVNGYTF
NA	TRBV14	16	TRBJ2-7	CASSGRDSQLRYEQYF
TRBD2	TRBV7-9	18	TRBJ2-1	CASNRAGGRPNSYNEQFF
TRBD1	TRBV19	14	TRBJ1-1	CATADRGRLTEAFF
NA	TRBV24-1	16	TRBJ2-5	CATSDPGGGSQETQYF
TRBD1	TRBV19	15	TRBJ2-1	CATQSRQGDYNEQFF